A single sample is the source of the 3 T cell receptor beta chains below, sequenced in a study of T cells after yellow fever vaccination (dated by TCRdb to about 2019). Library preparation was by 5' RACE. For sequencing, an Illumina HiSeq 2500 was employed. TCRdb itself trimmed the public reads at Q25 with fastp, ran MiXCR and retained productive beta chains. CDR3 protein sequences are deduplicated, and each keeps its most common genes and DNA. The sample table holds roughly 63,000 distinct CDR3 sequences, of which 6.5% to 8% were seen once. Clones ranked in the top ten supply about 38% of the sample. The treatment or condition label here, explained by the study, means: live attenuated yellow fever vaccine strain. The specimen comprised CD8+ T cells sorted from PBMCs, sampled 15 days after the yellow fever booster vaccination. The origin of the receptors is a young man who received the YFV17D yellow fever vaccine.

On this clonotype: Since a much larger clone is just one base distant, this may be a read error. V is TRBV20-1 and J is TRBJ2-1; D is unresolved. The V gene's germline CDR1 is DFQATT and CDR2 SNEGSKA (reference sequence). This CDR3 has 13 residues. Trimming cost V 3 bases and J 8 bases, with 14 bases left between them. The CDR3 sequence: CSARTPQTDEQFF. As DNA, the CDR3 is TGCAGTGCTAGGACGCCGCAGACGGATGAGCAGTTCTTC.

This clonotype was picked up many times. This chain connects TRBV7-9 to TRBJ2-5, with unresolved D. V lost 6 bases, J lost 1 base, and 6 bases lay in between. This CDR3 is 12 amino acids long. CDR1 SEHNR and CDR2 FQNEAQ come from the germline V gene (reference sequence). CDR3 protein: CASRDVQETQYF. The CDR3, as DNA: TGTGCCAGCAGGGACGTCCAAGAGACCCAGTACTTC.

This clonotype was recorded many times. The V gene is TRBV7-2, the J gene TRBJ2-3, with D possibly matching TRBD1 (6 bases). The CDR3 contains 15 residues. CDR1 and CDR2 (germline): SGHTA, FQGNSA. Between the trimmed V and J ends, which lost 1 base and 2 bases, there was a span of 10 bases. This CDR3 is CASSLGGHITDTQYF. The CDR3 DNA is TGTGCCAGCAGCTTAGGGGGACACATCACAGATACGCAGTATTTT.